This is a list of T cell receptor beta chains from one sample in a study of T cells after yellow fever vaccination. From the 5' RACE reads, TCRdb called clonotypes with MiXCR, one entry per CDR3 protein. The data show about 150,000 distinct CDR3 sequences, more than 6.5% seen once. The sequencing used CD4+ T cells sorted from PBMCs, collected 10 days after the yellow fever booster vaccination. These receptors were obtained from a young man who received the YFV17D yellow fever vaccine. The CDR3 runs from the conserved cysteine through the conserved F or W. D genes are given only for firm matches. The size field is filled for only some rows; it gives once, few, many or a size class.

-	TRBJ2-1	-	TRBV21-1	TGTGCCAGCAGCAAGGACCCTAAAATAATGTCCTACAATGAGCAGTTCTTC	CASSKDPKIMSYNEQFF
-	TRBJ2-3	many	TRBV6-1	TGTGCCAGCAGTGAATTCTGGGAAGATACGCAGTATTTT	CASSEFWEDTQYF
TRBD2	TRBJ2-1	many	TRBV5-1	TGCGCCAGCAGCTTGGAAAGCGGGAGGGCCGGGGGTGAGCAGTTCTTC	CASSLESGRAGGEQFF
TRBD1	TRBJ2-3	-	TRBV24-1	TGTGCCACCAGTGTAAGAACAGGGGGCTTAGATACGCAGTATTTT	CATSVRTGGLDTQYF
-	TRBJ2-7	many	TRBV24-1	TGTGCCACCAGTGAGAGGACCAAATCCTACGAGCAGTACTTC	CATSERTKSYEQYF
-	TRBJ1-5	-	TRBV12-3/TRBV12-4	TGTGCCAGCAGTTACGAAGATCAGCCCCAGCATTTT	CASSYEDQPQHF
TRBD2	TRBJ2-7	many	TRBV7-6	TGTGCCAGCAGCTTAAATAGCCCCGGGACTAGCGGGAGGGTAGGCGAGCAGTACTTC	CASSLNSPGTSGRVGEQYF
-	TRBJ2-3	-	TRBV28	TGTGCCAGCAGTTTAAGTCCTGGTTCAGGCACAGATACGCAGTATTTT	CASSLSPGSGTDTQYF
-	TRBJ1-1	many	TRBV27	TGTGCCAGCAGTTCGGTGAACACTGAAGCTTTCTTT	CASSSVNTEAFF
-	TRBJ2-3	many	TRBV10-3	TGTGCCATCAGAACTTACGGGGGGACAGACACAGATACGCAGTATTTT	CAIRTYGGTDTDTQYF
-	TRBJ2-3	-	TRBV11-2	TGTGCCAGCAGCTTCCGAGGTGGAGCAGCCAGCACAGATACGCAGTATTTT	CASSFRGGAASTDTQYF
-	TRBJ2-7	many	TRBV5-6	TGTGCCAGCATCGCAGGGGGCGACTTCTTCGGACTAGCATATGACGAGCAGTACTTC	CASIAGGDFFGLAYDEQYF
-	TRBJ1-1	many	TRBV7-8	TGTGCCAGCAGCTTAAGAGGGGCTATGAACACTGAAGCTTTCTTT	CASSLRGAMNTEAFF